This entry lists 2 T cell receptor beta chains sequenced from one sample in a study of T cells expressing NK-cell markers. Reprocessing the 5' RACE reads, TCRdb reports a single entry for every CDR3 protein and omits DNA. This sample's clone table lists about 550,000 distinct CDR3 sequences. Input material: blood T cells: a sorted CD56 or NKG2C T cell subset, CD4+ or CD8+ T cells, or bulk PBMC T cells (not recorded which). Receptor source: a man between 18 and 29 years old in good health.

This rearrangement joins TRBV18 to TRBJ2-7; with no DNA, the TCRdb D assignment of TRBD1 cannot be verified. Germline assignment: CDR1 KGHSH and CDR2 LQKENI. CDR3 length equals 15 residues. CDR3 in amino acids: CASSGRGQVSYEQYF.

The chain employs TRBV20-1 and TRBJ1-2. Germline loops: CDR1 DFQATT, CDR2 SNEGSKA (reference sequence). The CDR3 has 13 amino acids. CDR3 sequence: CSARDRGGGGYTF.